This TCR beta chain was sequenced during a study of blood T cell repertoires in COVID-19. On the study more broadly: T cells, B-cell-depleted T cells, or PBMCs supplied cDNA or gDNA.

Libraries were prepared by immunoSEQ multiplex PCR; TCRdb keeps only in-frame clonotypes and omits some of them. Among roughly 30,000 clones listed, about nine tenths were seen once. V was trimmed by 8 bases and J by 10 bases, leaving 23 bases between them. CDR3 length: 14 amino acids. Germline-derived CDR1 and CDR2 are LNHNV and YYDKDF (reference sequence). The specimen sequenced was peripheral blood. The chain recombines TRBV15 with TRBJ1-2, with D perhaps matching TRBD1 (6 bases). The origin of this receptor is a man in his sixties with acute or convalescent COVID-19. The CDR3 loop is CATSSGGLWGIYTF. CDR3 DNA sequence: TGTGCCACCTCCTCTGGGGGCCTTTGGGGGATCTACACCTTC.